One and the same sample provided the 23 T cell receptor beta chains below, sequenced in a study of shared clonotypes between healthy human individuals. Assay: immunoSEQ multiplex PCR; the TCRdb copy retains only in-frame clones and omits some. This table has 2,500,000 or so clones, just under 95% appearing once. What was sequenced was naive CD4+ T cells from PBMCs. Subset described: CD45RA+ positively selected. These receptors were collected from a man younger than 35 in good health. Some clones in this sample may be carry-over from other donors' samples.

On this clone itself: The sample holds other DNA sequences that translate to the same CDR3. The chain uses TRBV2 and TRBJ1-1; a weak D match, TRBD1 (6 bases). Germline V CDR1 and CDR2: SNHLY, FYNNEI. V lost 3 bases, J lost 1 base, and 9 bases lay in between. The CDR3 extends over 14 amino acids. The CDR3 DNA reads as TGTGCCAGCAGTGAGAGGGGGACGAACACTGAAGCTTTCTTT. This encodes CASSERGTNTEAFF.

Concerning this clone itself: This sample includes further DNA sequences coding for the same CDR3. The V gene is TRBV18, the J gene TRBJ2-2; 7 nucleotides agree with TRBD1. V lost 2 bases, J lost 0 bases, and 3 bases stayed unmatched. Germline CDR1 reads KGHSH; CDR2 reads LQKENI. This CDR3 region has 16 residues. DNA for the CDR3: TGTGCCAGCTCACCAAGACAGGGACCGAACACCGGGGAGCTGTTTTTT. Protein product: CASSPRQGPNTGELFF.

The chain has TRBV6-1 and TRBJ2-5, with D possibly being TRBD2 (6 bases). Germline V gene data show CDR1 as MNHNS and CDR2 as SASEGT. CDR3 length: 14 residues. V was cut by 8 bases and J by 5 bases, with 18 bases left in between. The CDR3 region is CASGRAEAGETQYF. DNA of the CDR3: TGTGCCAGCGGTAGGGCGGAGGCGGGGGAGACCCAGTACTTC.

CDR3 sequence: CASSSWGGRETQYF. As DNA, the CDR3 is TGTGCCAGCAGTTCTTGGGGGGGCCGGGAGACCCAGTACTTC. J is TRBJ2-5 and V is TRBV28, with D maybe TRBD2 (7 bases). V gave up 4 bases and J gave up 5 bases, with 14 bases separating them. The CDR3 runs to 14 residues. The germline gives CDR1 MDHEN, CDR2 SYDVKM.

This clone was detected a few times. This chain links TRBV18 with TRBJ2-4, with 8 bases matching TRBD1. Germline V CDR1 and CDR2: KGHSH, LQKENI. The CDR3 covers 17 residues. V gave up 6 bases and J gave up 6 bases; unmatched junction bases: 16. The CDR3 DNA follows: TGTGCCAGCTCCCCGACCGGGACAGGCTCAAGGGGAAACATTCAGTACTTC. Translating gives CASSPTGTGSRGNIQYF.

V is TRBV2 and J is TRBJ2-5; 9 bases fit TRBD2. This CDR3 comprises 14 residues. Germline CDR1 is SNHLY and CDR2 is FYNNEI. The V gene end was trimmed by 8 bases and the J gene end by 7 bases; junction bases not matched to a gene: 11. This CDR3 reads CASGGGRVGGTQYF. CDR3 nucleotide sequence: TGTGCCAGCGGGGGCGGGAGGGTTGGCGGGACCCAGTACTTC. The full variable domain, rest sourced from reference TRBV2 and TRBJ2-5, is EPEVTQTPSHQVTQMGQEVILRCVPISNHLYFYWYRQILGQKVEFLVSFYNNEISEKSEIFDDQFSVERPDGSNFTLKIRSTKLEDSAMYFCASGGGRVGGTQYFGPGTRLLVL.

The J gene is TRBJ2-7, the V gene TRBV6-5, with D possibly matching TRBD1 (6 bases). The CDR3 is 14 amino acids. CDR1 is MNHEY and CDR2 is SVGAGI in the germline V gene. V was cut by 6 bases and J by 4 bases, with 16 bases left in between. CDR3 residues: CASRRGRGFYEQYF. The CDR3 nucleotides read TGTGCCAGCAGAAGGGGCAGGGGTTTTTACGAGCAGTACTTC.

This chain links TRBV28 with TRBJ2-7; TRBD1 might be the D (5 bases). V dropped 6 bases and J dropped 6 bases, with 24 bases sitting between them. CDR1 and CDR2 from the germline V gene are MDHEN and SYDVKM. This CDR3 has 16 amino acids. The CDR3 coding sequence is TGTGCCAGCAGGGTAAATTCGCAGGGCGCCCGGGTCGAGCAGTACTTC. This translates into CASRVNSQGARVEQYF.

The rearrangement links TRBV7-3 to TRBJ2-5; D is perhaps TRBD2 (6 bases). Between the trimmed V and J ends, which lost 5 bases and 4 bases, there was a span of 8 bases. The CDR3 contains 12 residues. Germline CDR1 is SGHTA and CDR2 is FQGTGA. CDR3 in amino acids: CASSRAGETQYF. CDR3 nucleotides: TGTGCCAGCAGCCGAGCGGGAGAGACCCAGTACTTC.

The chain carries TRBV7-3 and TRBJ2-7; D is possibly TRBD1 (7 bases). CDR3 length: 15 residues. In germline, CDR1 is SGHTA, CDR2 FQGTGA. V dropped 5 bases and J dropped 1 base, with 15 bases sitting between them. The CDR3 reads CASSPGGTASYEQYF. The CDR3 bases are TGTGCCAGCAGCCCCGGAGGGACAGCGTCCTACGAGCAGTACTTC.

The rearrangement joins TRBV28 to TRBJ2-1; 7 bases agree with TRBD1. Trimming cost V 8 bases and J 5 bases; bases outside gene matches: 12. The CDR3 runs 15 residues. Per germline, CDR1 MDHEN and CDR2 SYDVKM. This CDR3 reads CASFKTGILHNEQFF. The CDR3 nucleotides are TGTGCCAGCTTTAAGACAGGGATTTTGCACAATGAGCAGTTCTTC.

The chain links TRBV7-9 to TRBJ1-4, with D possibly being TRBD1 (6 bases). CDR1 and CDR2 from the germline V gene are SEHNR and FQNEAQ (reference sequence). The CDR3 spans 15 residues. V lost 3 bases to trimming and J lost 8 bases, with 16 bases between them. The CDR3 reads CASSFGQLGGEKLFF. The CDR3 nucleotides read TGTGCCAGCAGCTTCGGACAGCTGGGGGGGGAAAAACTGTTTTTT.

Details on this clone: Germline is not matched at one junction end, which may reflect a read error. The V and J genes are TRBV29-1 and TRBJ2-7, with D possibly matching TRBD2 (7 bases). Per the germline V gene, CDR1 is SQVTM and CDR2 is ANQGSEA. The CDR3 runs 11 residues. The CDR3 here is CSAEGGAKQYF. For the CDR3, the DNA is TGCAGCGCTGAAGGGGGGGCCAAGCAGTACTTC.

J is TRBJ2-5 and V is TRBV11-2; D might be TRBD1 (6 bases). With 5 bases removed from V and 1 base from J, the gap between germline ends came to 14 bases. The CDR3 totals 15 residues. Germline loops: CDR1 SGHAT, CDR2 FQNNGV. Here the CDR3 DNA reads TGTGCCAGCAGCCCGCCCGGCAGGGGCCAAGAGACCCAGTACTTC. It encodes CASSPPGRGQETQYF.

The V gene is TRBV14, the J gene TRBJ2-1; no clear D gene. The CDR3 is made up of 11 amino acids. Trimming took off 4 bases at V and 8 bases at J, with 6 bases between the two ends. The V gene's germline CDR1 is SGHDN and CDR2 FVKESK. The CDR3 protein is CASSPGHEQFF. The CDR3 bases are TGTGCCAGCAGCCCCGGACATGAGCAGTTCTTC.

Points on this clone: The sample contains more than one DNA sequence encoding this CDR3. In DNA, the CDR3 is TGTGCTAGTGGTTTGGGGGGCACAGATACGCAGTATTTT. This codes for CASGLGGTDTQYF. The V gene is TRBV12-5, the J gene TRBJ2-3; D is unresolved. V was trimmed by 1 base and J by 1 base, leaving 3 bases between them. The CDR3 loop spans 13 amino acids. Germline CDR1 LGHNT, CDR2 FRNRAP.

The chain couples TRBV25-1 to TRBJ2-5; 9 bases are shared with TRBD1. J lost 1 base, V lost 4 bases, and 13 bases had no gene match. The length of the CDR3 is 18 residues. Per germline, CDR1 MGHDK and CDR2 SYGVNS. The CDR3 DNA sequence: TGTGCCAGCAGTGTCGTCCCGGGACAGGGAAACGCCCAAGAGACCCAGTACTTC. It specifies CASSVVPGQGNAQETQYF.

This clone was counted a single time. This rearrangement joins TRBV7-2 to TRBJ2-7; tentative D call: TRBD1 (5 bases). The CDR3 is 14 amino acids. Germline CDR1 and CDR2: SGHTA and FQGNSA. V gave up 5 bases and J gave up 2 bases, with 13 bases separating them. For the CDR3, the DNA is TGTGCCAGCAGCCCGCGACAGTCTGCCTACGAGCAGTACTTC. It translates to CASSPRQSAYEQYF.

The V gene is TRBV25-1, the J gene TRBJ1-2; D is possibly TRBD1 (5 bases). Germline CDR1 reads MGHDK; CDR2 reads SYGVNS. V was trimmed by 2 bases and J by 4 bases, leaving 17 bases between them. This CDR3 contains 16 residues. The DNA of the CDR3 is TGTGCCAGCAGTGAAAACCCCGGGGCAGGGTTCTATGGCTACACCTTC. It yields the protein CASSENPGAGFYGYTF.

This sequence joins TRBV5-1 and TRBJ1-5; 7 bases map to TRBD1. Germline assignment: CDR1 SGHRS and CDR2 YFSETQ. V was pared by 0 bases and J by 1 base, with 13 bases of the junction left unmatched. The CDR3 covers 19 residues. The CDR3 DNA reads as TGCGCCAGCAGCTTGGGCCAGACCAGGGGGGCTGGGAGCAATCAGCCCCAGCATTTT. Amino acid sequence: CASSLGQTRGAGSNQPQHF.

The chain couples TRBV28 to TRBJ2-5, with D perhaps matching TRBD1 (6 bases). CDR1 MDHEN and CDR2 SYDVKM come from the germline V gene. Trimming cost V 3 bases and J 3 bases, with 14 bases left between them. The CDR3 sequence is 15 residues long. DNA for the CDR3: TGTGCCAGCAGTTTCAGTGGCAGGGACAAAGAGACCCAGTACTTC. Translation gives CASSFSGRDKETQYF.

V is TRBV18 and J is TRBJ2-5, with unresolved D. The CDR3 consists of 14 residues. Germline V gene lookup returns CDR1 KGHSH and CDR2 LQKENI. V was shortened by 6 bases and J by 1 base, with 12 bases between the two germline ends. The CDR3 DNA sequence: TGTGCCAGCTCGGAAATCTTAGGCCAAGAGACCCAGTACTTC. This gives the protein CASSEILGQETQYF.

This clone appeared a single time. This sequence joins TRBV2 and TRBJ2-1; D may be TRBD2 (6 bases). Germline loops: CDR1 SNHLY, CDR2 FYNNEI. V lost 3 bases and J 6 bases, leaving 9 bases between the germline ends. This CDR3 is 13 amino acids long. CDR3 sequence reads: CASSDGGSNEQFF. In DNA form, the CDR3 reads TGTGCCAGCAGTGACGGGGGTAGCAATGAGCAGTTCTTC.